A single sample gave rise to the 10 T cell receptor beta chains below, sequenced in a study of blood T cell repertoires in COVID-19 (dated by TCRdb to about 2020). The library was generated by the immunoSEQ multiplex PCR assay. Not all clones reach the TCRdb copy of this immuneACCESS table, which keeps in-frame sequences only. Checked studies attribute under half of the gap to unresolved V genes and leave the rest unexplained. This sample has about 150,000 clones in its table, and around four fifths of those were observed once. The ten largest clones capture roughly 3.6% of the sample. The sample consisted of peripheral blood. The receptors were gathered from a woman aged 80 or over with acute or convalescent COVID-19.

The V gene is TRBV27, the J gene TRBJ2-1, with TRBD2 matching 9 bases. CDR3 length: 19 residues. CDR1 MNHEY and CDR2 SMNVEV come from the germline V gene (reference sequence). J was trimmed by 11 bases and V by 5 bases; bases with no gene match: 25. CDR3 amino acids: CASSPMVAGADGPRKKQFF. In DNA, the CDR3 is TGTGCCAGCAGTCCCATGGTAGCGGGAGCAGATGGTCCACGCAAGAAGCAGTTCTTC.

CDR3 amino acids: CASRSSGVSPEAFF. CDR3 nucleotide sequence: TGTGCCAGCAGGTCGTCAGGCGTCTCCCCTGAAGCTTTCTTT. This chain joins TRBV2 and TRBJ1-1; no clear D gene. V dropped 6 bases and J dropped 6 bases, with 17 bases sitting between them. Germline V CDR1 and CDR2: SNHLY, FYNNEI. The CDR3 sequence is 14 residues long.

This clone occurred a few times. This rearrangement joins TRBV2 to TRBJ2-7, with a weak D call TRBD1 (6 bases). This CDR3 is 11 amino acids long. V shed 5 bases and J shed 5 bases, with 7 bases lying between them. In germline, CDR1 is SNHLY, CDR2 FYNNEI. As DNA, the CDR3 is TGTGCCAGCAGTAGGGGGAACGAGCAGTACTTC. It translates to CASSRGNEQYF.

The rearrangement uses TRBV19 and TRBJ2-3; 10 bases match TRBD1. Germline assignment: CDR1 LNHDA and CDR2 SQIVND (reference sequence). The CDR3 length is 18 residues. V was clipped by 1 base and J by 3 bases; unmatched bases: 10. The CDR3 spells CASSIGLGTGERTDTQYF. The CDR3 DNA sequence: TGTGCCAGTAGTATAGGCCTCGGGACAGGGGAGAGGACAGATACGCAGTATTTT.

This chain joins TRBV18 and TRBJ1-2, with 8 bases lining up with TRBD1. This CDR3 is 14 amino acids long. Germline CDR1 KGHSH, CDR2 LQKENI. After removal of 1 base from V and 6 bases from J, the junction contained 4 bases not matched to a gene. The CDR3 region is CASSPLGQGHGYTF. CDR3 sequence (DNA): TGTGCCAGCTCACCACTTGGACAGGGTCATGGCTACACCTTC.

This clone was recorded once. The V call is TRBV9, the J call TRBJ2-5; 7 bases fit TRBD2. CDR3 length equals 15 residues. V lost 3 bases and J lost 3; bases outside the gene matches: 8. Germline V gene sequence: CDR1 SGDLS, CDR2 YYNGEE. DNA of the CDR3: TGTGCCAGCAGCGCCCCATGGGGGGGGGAAGAGACCCAGTACTTC. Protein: CASSAPWGGEETQYF. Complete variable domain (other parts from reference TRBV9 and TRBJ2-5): DSGVTQTPKHLITATGQRVTLRCSPRSGDLSVYWYQQSLDQGLQFLIQYYNGEERAKGNILERFSAQQFPDLHSELNLSSLELGDSALYFCASSAPWGGEETQYFGPGTRLLVL.

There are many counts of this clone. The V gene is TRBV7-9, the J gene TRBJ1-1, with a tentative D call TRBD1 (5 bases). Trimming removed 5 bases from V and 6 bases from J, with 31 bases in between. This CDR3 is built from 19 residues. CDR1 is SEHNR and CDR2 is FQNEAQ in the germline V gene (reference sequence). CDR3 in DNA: TGTGCCAGCAGCGTTGACCCCCTCAGGGTGAGGTTGGGAACTCCTGAAGCTTTCTTT. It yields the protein CASSVDPLRVRLGTPEAFF.

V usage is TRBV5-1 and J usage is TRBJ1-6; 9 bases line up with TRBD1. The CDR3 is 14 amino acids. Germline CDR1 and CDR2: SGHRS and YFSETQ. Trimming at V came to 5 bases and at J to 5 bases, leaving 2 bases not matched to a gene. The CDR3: CASRRTGDNSPLHF. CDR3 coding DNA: TGCGCCAGCAGGCGGACAGGGGATAATTCACCCCTCCACTTT.

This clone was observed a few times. For the CDR3, the DNA is TGTGCCAGCAGCTTAACGGGACAGGGAGTCGGGGAGCTGTTTTTT. Translating it yields CASSLTGQGVGELFF. V gene TRBV7-3 combines with J gene TRBJ2-2; 9 bases fit TRBD1. The V gene end was trimmed by 0 bases and the J gene end by 7 bases; junction bases not matched to a gene: 3. The CDR3 length is 15 residues. The germline V gene has CDR1 SGHTA and CDR2 FQGTGA.

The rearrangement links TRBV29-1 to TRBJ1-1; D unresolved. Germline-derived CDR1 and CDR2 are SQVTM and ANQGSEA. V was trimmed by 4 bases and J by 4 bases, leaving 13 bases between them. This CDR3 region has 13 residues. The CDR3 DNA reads TGCAGCGTTGTACTGGTCGAGGGCACTGAAGCTTTCTTT. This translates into CSVVLVEGTEAFF.